Following are 14 T cell receptor beta chains from one sample sequenced in a study of T-cell reconstitution after alpha-beta-depleted transplantation in children. Unique molecular identifiers were used to barcode this TCRbeta library. MiXCR, applied by TCRdb to the PCR reads, yields one record per CDR3 protein. The data hold under 850,000 distinct CDR3 sequences, with 10% to 15% observed a single time. The sample was PBMCs, taken before TCRalphabeta/CD19-depleted stem cell transplant. Every receptor here comes from a girl aged 2-10 years with congenital amegakaryocytic thrombocytopenia, due to receive a stem cell transplant.

This clonotype was observed at least ten times. The chain employs TRBV7-9 and TRBJ1-1; no reliable D call. Germline V gives CDR1 SEHNR, CDR2 FQNEAQ (reference sequence). The CDR3 totals 11 residues. The V gene lost 3 bases and the J gene lost 6 bases, with 5 bases spanning the gap. The CDR3 coding sequence is TGTGCCAGCAGCTTGATTTCTGAAGCTTTCTTT. Translation gives CASSLISEAFF.

The V gene is TRBV5-1, the J gene TRBJ2-7; no clear D gene. CDR1 is SGHRS and CDR2 is YFSETQ in the germline V gene. Trimming took off 3 bases at V and 0 bases at J, with 16 bases between the two ends. The CDR3 has 16 amino acids. CDR3: CASSSTLEAFSYEQYF. DNA for the CDR3: TGCGCCAGCAGCTCGACGCTTGAGGCCTTCTCCTACGAGCAGTACTTC.

This chain joins TRBV6-6 and TRBJ1-1, with D unresolved. The CDR3 is 11 amino acids. Per germline, CDR1 MNHNY and CDR2 SVGAGI (reference sequence). V lost 5 bases to trimming and J lost 6 bases, with 7 bases between them. CDR3 loop: CASSLFSEAFF. Written as DNA, the CDR3 is TGTGCCAGCAGTCTGTTTTCTGAAGCTTTCTTT.

This chain uses TRBV10-3 with TRBJ1-3; D might be TRBD1 (6 bases). Germline V gene data show CDR1 as ENHRY and CDR2 as SYGVKD. The CDR3 extends over 14 amino acids. The ends were cut back, 8 bases at V and 5 bases at J, with 16 bases in the middle. The CDR3 coding sequence is TGTGCCATCGGGGGGCCCGGAGAGCGAAACACCATATATTTT. This translates into CAIGGPGERNTIYF.

J is TRBJ2-1 and V is TRBV12-3 or TRBV12-4; no definite D call. Trimming took off 3 bases at V and 8 bases at J, with 14 bases between the two ends. The CDR3 is made up of 14 amino acids. The CDR3 DNA reads as TGTGCCAGCAGTTTGATGGCCCCCGTGGATGAGCAGTTCTTC. It codes for CASSLMAPVDEQFF.

The table lists this clonotype with many counts. V is TRBV12-3 or TRBV12-4 and J is TRBJ2-5; unclear D gene. The CDR3 has 15 residues. Trimming took off 1 base at V and 4 bases at J, with 13 bases between the two ends. CDR3 region: CASSLGPNYGETQYF. Here the CDR3 DNA reads TGTGCCAGCAGTTTAGGGCCCAACTACGGAGAGACCCAGTACTTC.

The rearrangement links TRBV30 to TRBJ1-5, with TRBD1 as a possible D gene (6 bases). The ends were cut back, 6 bases at V and 6 bases at J, with 15 bases in the middle. CDR1 GTSNPN and CDR2 SVGIG come from the germline V gene (reference sequence). The CDR3 length is 13 residues. The CDR3 is CACTHGGGQPQHF. In nucleotides, the CDR3 is TGTGCCTGCACTCATGGGGGCGGTCAGCCCCAGCATTTT.

This clonotype was seen many times. The V gene is TRBV5-1, the J gene TRBJ2-2, with D perhaps TRBD1 (5 bases). The CDR3 length is 14 residues. Looked up from germline, CDR1 is SGHRS and CDR2 is YFSETQ. Trimming removed 0 bases at V and 6 bases at J, with 9 bases between. DNA of the CDR3: TGCGCCAGCAGCTTGGCCGCAGGGCCCGGGGAGCTGTTTTTT. It specifies CASSLAAGPGELFF.

The genes are TRBV3-1 and TRBJ2-7; D is possibly TRBD1 (6 bases). V was clipped by 0 bases and J by 2 bases, with 11 bases between them. Germline values: CDR1 LGHDT, CDR2 YNNKEL (reference sequence). The length of the CDR3 is 15 residues. CDR3 loop: CASSQEVRGTYEQYF. The CDR3 coding sequence is TGTGCCAGCAGCCAAGAAGTCAGGGGTACCTACGAGCAGTACTTC.

This clonotype was recorded a few times. This chain joins TRBV5-1 and TRBJ1-1; D ambiguous. The V gene's germline CDR1 is SGHRS and CDR2 YFSETQ. The CDR3 is 12 residues long. V dropped 0 bases and J dropped 4 bases, with 4 bases sitting between them. The CDR3 DNA reads as TGCGCCAGCAGCTTGGACTTCACTGAAGCTTTCTTT. This translates into CASSLDFTEAFF.

This clonotype has ten or more counts. The rearrangement links TRBV11-2 to TRBJ2-5, with 8 nucleotides matching TRBD1. V lost 5 bases, J lost 2 bases, and 7 bases stayed unmatched. The CDR3 extends over 15 amino acids. CDR1 and CDR2 from the germline V gene are SGHAT and FQNNGV. For the CDR3, the DNA is TGTGCCAGCAGCGTTAGGACAGGGCGACAAGAGACCCAGTACTTC. This translates into CASSVRTGRQETQYF.

This clonotype has a count of ten or more. The chain carries TRBV4-1 and TRBJ2-1, with a weak D call TRBD2 (5 bases). This CDR3 contains 18 residues. V was clipped by 0 bases and J by 1 base, with 16 bases between them. Germline V gene sequence: CDR1 MGHRA, CDR2 YSYEKL. In nucleotides, the CDR3 is TGCGCCAGCAGCCAAGATCCTTTAGGAGCGGTTTCCTACAATGAGCAGTTCTTC. It encodes CASSQDPLGAVSYNEQFF.

The chain employs TRBV7-3 and TRBJ1-1; tentative D call: TRBD1 (5 bases). This CDR3 region has 14 residues. The V end lost 5 bases, the J end lost 6 bases, and 16 bases lay between the germline ends. Per the germline V gene, CDR1 is SGHTA and CDR2 is FQGTGA. The CDR3 bases are TGTGCCAGCAGCCGACTGGGGGGGGTGGCTGAAGCTTTCTTT. Residues: CASSRLGGVAEAFF.

This chain links TRBV5-1 with TRBJ2-5; weak D call: TRBD2 (6 bases). CDR3 length: 15 residues. Per germline, CDR1 SGHRS and CDR2 YFSETQ. Trimming stripped 2 bases from V and 1 base from J, with 12 bases between. Here the CDR3 reads CASSFASGSQETQYF. In nucleotides, the CDR3 is TGCGCCAGCAGCTTTGCTTCCGGGAGCCAAGAGACCCAGTACTTC.